The sequence of this TCR beta chain was determined in a study of CD8 T cells in ankylosing spondylitis. Study-wide findings and caveats: Previously reported in reactive arthritis synovial fluid and blood were some of the motif variants. Disease-linked clones proved CD8+ and comparatively uncommon in peripheral blood. Blood of patients with ankylosing spondylitis appeared to be characterized by a TCR beta motif of several highly homologous variants. There was reportedly significant enrichment of clones that were disease-linked in matched ankylosing spondylitis synovial fluid.

About this clonotype: Its antigen remains unknown.

Scientists made TCR beta libraries using quantitative 5'-RACE with molecular barcodes. TCRdb reprocessed the 5' RACE reads via MiXCR and lists one record per CDR3 protein. The sample carries about 540,000 distinct CDR3 sequences, roughly 13% recorded once. The CDR3 loop spans 15 amino acids. J gave up 4 bases and V 1 base, and 4 bases lay outside the gene matches. Germline loops: CDR1 MGHRA, CDR2 YSYEKL. The genes are TRBV4-1 and TRBJ2-7; 10 bases are shared with TRBD2. This receptor was taken from a male donor with ankylosing spondylitis. The sequencing sample was made of blood, either unsorted or a sorted T cell fraction (not recorded which). The CDR3: CASSQVLAGVYEQYV. The CDR3 bases are TGCGCCAGCAGCCAAGTGCTAGCGGGAGTGTACGAGCAGTACGTC.